The table lists the clone carrying this T cell receptor (beta chain) with many counts. The sample comes from a study of T cells in Graves' hyperthyroidism and ophthalmopathy. At the level of the study: Prior to any treatment, at the point of initial diagnosis, peripheral blood was collected.

Per the germline V gene, CDR1 is SGHRS and CDR2 is YFSETQ. The junction had 10 bases not matched to a gene; V was cut back by 4 bases and J by 4 bases. The CDR3 spans 18 residues. Researchers took RNA transcripts and amplified the TCR beta CDR3 regions from them. A first-round RT-PCR of the TCR CDR3 used the HTBI primer set. TCRdb called the multiplex PCR reads again in MiXCR, with one record for every CDR3 protein. Here the sample spans about 740,000 distinct CDR3 sequences, 14% being singletons. Diagnoses were established using clinical symptoms, serum thyroxine and TRAb, thyroid ultrasound and orbital computed tomography.

V gene TRBV5-1 combines with J gene TRBJ2-6, with 11 bases identical to TRBD2. The sequencing sample was made of blood. The receptor was derived from a woman aged 18-30 years with Graves' hyperthyroidism. CDR3 nucleotides: TGCGCCAGCAGCCTACTAGCGGGAGTTAAAACGGGGGCCAACGTCCTGACTTTC. It is translated as CASSLLAGVKTGANVLTF.